These 10 T cell receptor beta chains were sequenced from one sample in a study of shared clonotypes between healthy human individuals. Clones were sequenced by immunoSEQ multiplex PCR, and TCRdb holds only the in-frame ones, with some missing. The repertoire has some 1.4 million clones, roughly 96% of them found once; the top ten carry 1.2%. Sample: naive CD4+ T cells sorted from blood. Indicated subset: CD45RA+ positively selected. The receptor source for this set is a man younger than 40 in good health.

The chain is built from TRBV10-2 and TRBJ2-5, with 7 bases that match TRBD1. CDR3 length: 16 amino acids. The J segment lost 0 bases and the V segment lost 3 bases, leaving 7 bases of the junction unmatched. Per the germline V gene, CDR1 is WSHSY and CDR2 is SAAADI. CDR3 amino acids: CASSDDRVRYQETQYF. As DNA, the CDR3 is TGCGCCAGCAGTGACGACAGGGTGAGGTACCAAGAGACCCAGTACTTC.

The J gene is TRBJ1-3, the V gene TRBV5-8, with TRBD1 matching over 10 bases. Germline V gene sequence: CDR1 SGHTS, CDR2 YDEGEE. V was pared by 4 bases and J by 3 bases, with 7 bases of the junction left unmatched. This CDR3 contains 16 residues. CDR3 coding DNA: TGTGCCAGCAGCCTGAAGACAGGGGGCATTGGAAACACCATATATTTT. This codes for CASSLKTGGIGNTIYF.

Written as DNA, the CDR3 is TGTGCCAGCAGTCTTACAGGGTTGGAGGAGACCCAGTACTTC. It yields the protein CASSLTGLEETQYF. The genes are TRBV6-6 and TRBJ2-5, with D perhaps matching TRBD1 (6 bases). Trimming removed 5 bases from V and 5 bases from J, with 15 bases in between. Germline CDR1 MNHNY, CDR2 SVGAGI (reference sequence). The CDR3 runs to 14 residues.

This sequence joins TRBV5-4 and TRBJ1-2; maybe TRBD1 (6 bases). V was pared by 0 bases and J by 2 bases, with 11 bases between. The germline V gene encodes CDR1 SGHNT and CDR2 YYREEE (reference sequence). The CDR3 is made up of 15 amino acids. Written as DNA, the CDR3 is TGTGCCAGCAGCTTGGCCGACAGGACGAACTATGGCTACACCTTC. Its protein is CASSLADRTNYGYTF. Supplemented by reference TRBV5-4 and TRBJ1-2, the full variable domain reads ETGVTQSPTHLIKTRGQQVTLRCSSQSGHNTVSWYQQALGQGPQFIFQYYREEENGRGNFPPRFSGLQFPNYSSELNVNALELDDSALYLCASSLADRTNYGYTFGSGTRLTVV.

The chain links TRBV15 to TRBJ2-7; D not certain. The CDR3 is 13 residues long. Germline V lookup: CDR1 LNHNV, CDR2 YYDKDF (reference sequence). Trimming removed 0 bases from V and 4 bases from J, with 7 bases in between. The CDR3 region is CATSRDPKYEQYF. CDR3 DNA: TGTGCCACCAGCAGAGATCCAAAGTACGAGCAGTACTTC.

The chain joins TRBV5-1 to TRBJ2-2; TRBD2 matches at 7 bases. CDR1 SGHRS and CDR2 YFSETQ come from the germline V gene. The CDR3 has 13 residues. V lost 3 bases and J lost 7; bases outside the gene matches: 3. The CDR3 protein is CASSWTSNGELFF. The CDR3 DNA is TGCGCCAGCAGCTGGACTAGTAACGGGGAGCTGTTTTTT.

The rearrangement uses TRBV6-5 and TRBJ2-7; D is undetermined. Trimming pared 6 bases from V and 0 bases from J, leaving 9 bases between. The CDR3 covers 13 residues. Germline V gene data show CDR1 as MNHEY and CDR2 as SVGAGI. The CDR3 reads CASRQGFSYEQYF. DNA for the CDR3: TGTGCCAGCAGACAAGGGTTCTCCTACGAGCAGTACTTC.

The CDR3 loop is CAWNAGVGNQPQHF. CDR3 nucleotide sequence: TGTGCCTGGAATGCCGGCGTTGGCAATCAGCCCCAGCATTTT. This chain links TRBV30 with TRBJ1-5; no clear D gene. V shed 4 bases and J shed 2 bases, with 12 bases lying between them. Per germline, CDR1 GTSNPN and CDR2 SVGIG (reference sequence). CDR3 length: 14 amino acids.

V gene TRBV28 combines with J gene TRBJ1-5, with 9 positions matching TRBD1. CDR3 length: 16 amino acids. J lost 3 bases, V lost 1 base, and 4 bases had no gene match. Germline CDR1 MDHEN, CDR2 SYDVKM. The CDR3 spells CASSLYRDRVNQPQHF. Here the CDR3 DNA reads TGTGCCAGCAGTTTATACCGGGACAGGGTCAATCAGCCCCAGCATTTT.

This chain connects TRBV5-4 to TRBJ2-7; the D gene is possibly TRBD2 (5 bases). The length of the CDR3 is 15 residues. Germline V lookup: CDR1 SGHNT, CDR2 YYREEE (reference sequence). Trimming left V 4 bases short and J 5 bases short, with 19 bases between. CDR3: CASSLKARTSNEQYF. In nucleotides, the CDR3 is TGTGCCAGCAGCCTCAAGGCCAGGACTTCGAACGAGCAGTACTTC. The variable domain in full, completed from reference TRBV5-4 and TRBJ2-7, reads ETGVTQSPTHLIKTRGQQVTLRCSSQSGHNTVSWYQQALGQGPQFIFQYYREEENGRGNFPPRFSGLQFPNYSSELNVNALELDDSALYLCASSLKARTSNEQYFGPGTRLTVT.